This TCR beta chain originates from a study of CD8 T cells in Susac syndrome. Germline CDR1 and CDR2: DFQATT and SNEGSKA (reference sequence). This CDR3 spans 13 amino acids. Trimming shortened V by 7 bases and J by 2 bases, and 14 bases separated the two germline ends. The RNA input was roughly 0.45 to 1 ug, and it was reverse transcribed with random hexamers. The immunoSEQ assay covered 54 Vbeta and 13 Jbeta segments for CDR3. TCRdb called the immunoSEQ multiplex PCR reads again in MiXCR, with one record for every CDR3 protein. The sample yields some 200,000 distinct CDR3 sequences, about 95% seen once. TCR beta sequencing covered blood CD8+ and CD4+ T cells. TEMRA cells were FACS-enriched, with CD8+ and CD4+ T cells isolated negatively. Study-wide points: It was acknowledged by the study that relatively few individuals were included in its TCR sequencing and HLA analysis.

Notes on this clonotype: Its antigen is undetermined.

Specimen: CD4+ T cells from PBMCs. The TCR was taken from a human donor with multiple sclerosis. The chain uses TRBV20-1 and TRBJ2-5, with D possibly TRBD1 on 6 matching bases. Here the CDR3 reads CSVRGQDQETQYF. The CDR3 region has the DNA TGCAGTGTCAGGGGTCAAGATCAAGAGACCCAGTACTTC.